This is a list of T cell receptor beta chains from one sample in a study of blood T cell repertoires in COVID-19. The method was immunoSEQ multiplex PCR; TCRdb's version includes in-frame clones alone and lacks a portion of them. The sample holds under 450,000 clones, around nine tenths seen once. Sequencing was performed on peripheral blood. These receptors all come from a woman aged 55-70 years with COVID-19, enrolled during active disease. The CDR3 runs from the conserved cysteine through the conserved F or W. Fields, in order: J gene, V gene, D gene, clone size, CDR3 protein, CDR3 DNA. D genes are given only for firm matches. For some rows the clone size is stated as once, few or many, or as a class when expanded; others skip it.

J gene: TRBJ2-7
V gene: TRBV28
D gene: TRBD2
clone size: NA
CDR3 protein: CASSLWAGLAGAYEQYF
CDR3 DNA: TGTGCCAGCAGTTTATGGGCGGGACTAGCGGGGGCCTACGAGCAGTACTTC

J gene: TRBJ2-1
V gene: TRBV9
D gene: NA
clone size: NA
CDR3 protein: CASSGQGGEQFF
CDR3 DNA: TGTGCCAGCAGCGGACAGGGAGGTGAGCAGTTCTTC

J gene: TRBJ1-1
V gene: TRBV10-1
D gene: TRBD1
clone size: NA
CDR3 protein: CASSESGTGKAFF
CDR3 DNA: TGCGCCAGCAGTGAGTCGGGGACAGGGAAGGCTTTCTTT

J gene: TRBJ2-1
V gene: TRBV5-4
D gene: TRBD2
clone size: once
CDR3 protein: CASSLELLAGVPSYNEQFF
CDR3 DNA: TGTGCCAGCAGCTTGGAACTACTAGCGGGGGTTCCCTCCTACAATGAGCAGTTCTTC

J gene: TRBJ2-7
V gene: TRBV3-1/TRBV3-2
D gene: NA
clone size: few
CDR3 protein: CASTTGTSYEQYF
CDR3 DNA: TGTGCCAGCACCACTGGAACTAGCTACGAGCAGTACTTC

J gene: TRBJ1-1
V gene: TRBV6-1
D gene: NA
clone size: NA
CDR3 protein: CASSETGPFGAEAFF
CDR3 DNA: TGTGCCAGCAGTGAAACAGGCCCATTTGGGGCTGAAGCTTTCTTT

J gene: TRBJ2-5
V gene: TRBV4-2
D gene: TRBD2
clone size: NA
CDR3 protein: CASSQGVTSGGEETQYF
CDR3 DNA: TGTGCCAGCAGCCAAGGCGTGACTAGCGGGGGAGAAGAGACCCAGTACTTC

J gene: TRBJ2-3
V gene: TRBV11-2
D gene: NA
clone size: NA
CDR3 protein: CASSFYRDEFTDTQYF
CDR3 DNA: TGTGCCAGCAGCTTCTACAGGGACGAATTCACAGATACGCAGTATTTT

J gene: TRBJ2-1
V gene: TRBV11-2
D gene: TRBD1
clone size: NA
CDR3 protein: CASMDRGSGNEQFF
CDR3 DNA: TGTGCCAGCATGGACAGGGGCTCGGGGAATGAGCAGTTCTTC

J gene: TRBJ1-1
V gene: TRBV6-1
D gene: NA
clone size: NA
CDR3 protein: CASSESTGIKNTEAFF
CDR3 DNA: TGTGCCAGCAGTGAATCTACAGGGATTAAGAACACTGAAGCTTTCTTT

J gene: TRBJ1-5
V gene: TRBV5-1
D gene: NA
clone size: NA
CDR3 protein: CASSLDQVDSNQPQHF
CDR3 DNA: TGCGCCAGCAGCTTGGACCAGGTAGATAGCAATCAGCCCCAGCATTTT

J gene: TRBJ2-4
V gene: TRBV2
D gene: NA
clone size: NA
CDR3 protein: CASSGGNIQYF
CDR3 DNA: TGTGCCAGTTCAGGGGGGAACATTCAGTACTTC

J gene: TRBJ2-7
V gene: TRBV5-1
D gene: NA
clone size: NA
CDR3 protein: CASSSYFGSYEQYF
CDR3 DNA: TGCGCCAGCAGCTCCTACTTCGGTTCCTACGAGCAGTACTTC

J gene: TRBJ2-7
V gene: TRBV7-3
D gene: TRBD1
clone size: NA
CDR3 protein: CASSLLGQSYEQYF
CDR3 DNA: TGTGCCAGCAGCTTATTGGGACAGAGCTACGAGCAGTACTTC

J gene: TRBJ1-1
V gene: TRBV6-5
D gene: TRBD1
clone size: NA
CDR3 protein: CASTTGAVAFF
CDR3 DNA: TGTGCCAGCACCACAGGGGCGGTGGCTTTCTTT

J gene: TRBJ2-7
V gene: TRBV5-1
D gene: TRBD1
clone size: NA
CDR3 protein: CASSSIRDRSSSYEQYF
CDR3 DNA: TGCGCCAGCAGCTCCATAAGGGACAGATCCAGCTCCTACGAGCAGTACTTC

J gene: TRBJ2-7
V gene: TRBV18
D gene: TRBD1
clone size: NA
CDR3 protein: CASSPGQGEVYEQYF
CDR3 DNA: TGTGCCAGCTCACCAGGACAGGGTGAAGTCTACGAGCAGTACTTC

J gene: TRBJ2-7
V gene: TRBV5-1
D gene: NA
clone size: NA
CDR3 protein: CASSYKLASSSYEQYF
CDR3 DNA: TGCGCCAGCAGTTACAAACTAGCTTCTAGCTCCTACGAGCAGTACTTC

J gene: TRBJ2-2
V gene: TRBV7-2
D gene: TRBD1
clone size: NA
CDR3 protein: CASSLRGQGGTGELFF
CDR3 DNA: TGTGCCAGCAGCTTAAGAGGACAGGGGGGCACCGGGGAGCTGTTTTTT

J gene: TRBJ2-3
V gene: TRBV9
D gene: NA
clone size: once
CDR3 protein: CASSVVGAGGDTQYF
CDR3 DNA: TGTGCCAGCAGCGTAGTGGGGGCCGGAGGAGATACGCAGTATTTT

J gene: TRBJ1-1
V gene: TRBV6-1
D gene: NA
clone size: NA
CDR3 protein: CASSEPSRGNTEAFF
CDR3 DNA: TGTGCCAGCAGTGAACCGTCGAGAGGGAACACTGAAGCTTTCTTT

J gene: TRBJ2-1
V gene: TRBV9
D gene: TRBD2
clone size: NA
CDR3 protein: CASSVAFEGGPGEQFF
CDR3 DNA: TGTGCCAGCAGCGTAGCTTTCGAGGGAGGGCCTGGTGAGCAGTTCTTC